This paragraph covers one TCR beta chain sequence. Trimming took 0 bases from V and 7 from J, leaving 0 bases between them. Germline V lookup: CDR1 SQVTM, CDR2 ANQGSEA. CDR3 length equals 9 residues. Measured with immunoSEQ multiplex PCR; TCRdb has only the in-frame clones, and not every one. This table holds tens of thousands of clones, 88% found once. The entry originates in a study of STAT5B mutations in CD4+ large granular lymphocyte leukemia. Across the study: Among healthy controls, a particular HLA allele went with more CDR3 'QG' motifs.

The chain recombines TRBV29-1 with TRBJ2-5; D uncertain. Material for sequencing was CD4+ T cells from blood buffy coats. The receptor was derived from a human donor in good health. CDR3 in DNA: TGCAGCGTTGAAGAGACCCAGTACTTC. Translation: CSVEETQYF.